These 13 T cell receptor beta chains were sequenced from one sample in a study of OX40 agonist ivuxolimab in advanced cancers. Libraries were prepared by immunoSEQ multiplex PCR; TCRdb keeps only in-frame clonotypes and omits some of them. The repertoire holds 65,000 to 80,000 clones, with around 90% as singletons. Material: CD4+ or CD8+ T cells sorted from blood, obtained in a trial of the OX40 agonist ivuxolimab. These receptors were collected from an adult with an advanced solid tumor such as melanoma, head and neck, liver or kidney cancer.

In DNA, the CDR3 is TGTGCCAGCAGCGTCTGGAGCGGAATCACAGATACGCAGTATTTT. The encoded protein is CASSVWSGITDTQYF. This sequence joins TRBV9 and TRBJ2-3, with D tentatively TRBD2 (5 bases). The CDR3 covers 15 residues. Germline values: CDR1 SGDLS, CDR2 YYNGEE. V lost 2 bases and J 2 bases, leaving 12 bases between the germline ends.

The CDR3 DNA sequence: TGTGCCAGTAGTCCTTCGTCTCCTAGCGGGAGTTCCTACGAGCAGTACTTC. As protein: CASSPSSPSGSSYEQYF. The chain carries TRBV19 and TRBJ2-7; 10 bases fit TRBD2. The CDR3 contains 17 residues. Germline CDR1 LNHDA, CDR2 SQIVND (reference sequence). With 5 bases clipped from V and 1 base from J, the junction kept 11 bases outside the gene matches.

DNA of the CDR3: TGTGCCAGCAGCCTCTCGGGACTAGCAAACAATGAGCAGTTCTTC. As protein: CASSLSGLANNEQFF. The V and J genes are TRBV7-9 and TRBJ2-1; 9 positions match TRBD2. The V gene's germline CDR1 is SEHNR and CDR2 FQNEAQ (reference sequence). This CDR3 is 15 amino acids long. V was pared by 5 bases and J by 5 bases, with 7 bases of the junction left unmatched.

This clone was detected a few times. The DNA of the CDR3 is TGTGCCAGTAGTATACGAAAGTGGACAGACAATCAGCCCCAGCATTTT. Protein: CASSIRKWTDNQPQHF. The gene calls are TRBV19 and TRBJ1-5; a weak D match, TRBD1 (6 bases). This CDR3 spans 16 amino acids. V lost 2 bases and J lost 3, with 14 bases in between. Germline V lookup: CDR1 LNHDA, CDR2 SQIVND (reference sequence). Together with reference TRBV19 and TRBJ1-5, the CDR3 gives the full variable domain: DGGITQSPKYLFRKEGQNVTLSCEQNLNHDAMYWYRQDPGQGLRLIYYSQIVNDFQKGDIAEGYSVSREKKESFPLTVTSAQKNPTAFYLCASSIRKWTDNQPQHFGDGTRLSIL.

The V gene is TRBV5-1, the J gene TRBJ2-3; D call uncertain. V dropped 0 bases and J dropped 2 bases, with 4 bases sitting between them. This CDR3 comprises 13 residues. In germline, CDR1 is SGHRS, CDR2 YFSETQ. This CDR3 is CASSLGTTDTQYF. The DNA of the CDR3 is TGCGCCAGCAGCTTGGGCACCACAGATACGCAGTATTTT.

V is TRBV5-1 and J is TRBJ2-2; TRBD2 matches at 7 bases. V shed 7 bases, J shed 9 bases, and the junction held 18 bases outside the gene matches. CDR1 and CDR2 from the germline V gene are SGHRS and YFSETQ. The CDR3 totals 16 residues. CDR3 amino acids: CASRLSGLAQVRELFF. CDR3 DNA sequence: TGCGCCAGCCGGCTTAGCGGGTTGGCCCAGGTCCGGGAGCTGTTTTTT.

The chain uses TRBV7-6 and TRBJ1-1; possible D gene TRBD1, 5 bases. Trimming removed 1 base at V and 1 base at J, with 10 bases between. This CDR3 region has 15 residues. CDR1 SGHVS and CDR2 FNYEAQ come from the germline V gene. Written as DNA, the CDR3 is TGTGCCAGCAGCTTAGATAGGGGCACGAACACTGAAGCTTTCTTT. Residues: CASSLDRGTNTEAFF. The whole variable domain, filled in from reference TRBV7-6 and TRBJ1-1, reads GAGVSQSPRYKVTKRGQDVALRCDPISGHVSLYWYRQALGQGPEFLTYFNYEAQQDKSGLPNDRFSAERPEGSISTLTIQRTEQRDSAMYRCASSLDRGTNTEAFFGQGTRLTVV.

CDR3 region: CASSYQTGSYNEQFF. As DNA, the CDR3 is TGTGCCAGCAGCTACCAGACAGGCTCCTACAATGAGCAGTTCTTC. V is TRBV14 and J is TRBJ2-1; D possibly corresponds to TRBD1 (6 bases). Trimming left V 5 bases short and J 0 bases short, with 11 bases between. Germline CDR1 and CDR2: SGHDN and FVKESK. The CDR3 covers 15 residues.

J is TRBJ2-2 and V is TRBV2, with D unclear. The germline gives CDR1 SNHLY, CDR2 FYNNEI. V was clipped by 6 bases and J by 8 bases, with 10 bases between them. This CDR3 is 12 amino acids long. Here the CDR3 DNA reads TGTGCCAGCAGGGCCGGCCGGGGGGAGCTGTTTTTT. As protein: CASRAGRGELFF.

The chain links TRBV18 to TRBJ2-7, with D possibly being TRBD2 (6 bases). The CDR3 is 13 residues long. Trimming removed 3 bases at V and 2 bases at J, with 8 bases between. Germline V gene sequence: CDR1 KGHSH, CDR2 LQKENI. The CDR3, as DNA: TGTGCCAGCTCACCGGGACTGCCCTACGAGCAGTACTTC. It specifies CASSPGLPYEQYF.

This clone is a singleton in its sample. The chain recombines TRBV28 with TRBJ2-7; D is possibly TRBD1 or TRBD2 (5 bases each). The V gene lost 8 bases and the J gene lost 6 bases, with 14 bases spanning the gap. CDR3 size: 12 residues. CDR1 is MDHEN and CDR2 is SYDVKM in the germline V gene. In DNA form, the CDR3 reads TGTGCCAGCCTCCTTAAGGGGAGCGAGCAGTACTTC. Its translation is CASLLKGSEQYF.

The sample holds a few counts of this clone. The V gene is TRBV11-3, the J gene TRBJ2-3; 7 bases align to TRBD2. The V segment lost 1 base and the J segment 6 bases; nucleotides outside the gene matches: 13. The CDR3 has 17 amino acids. Germline V lookup: CDR1 SGHNT, CDR2 YENEEA. The CDR3 DNA follows: TGTGCCAGCAGCTTAGGGCGTCGGGAGGACGATGGGGATACGCAGTATTTT. Protein: CASSLGRREDDGDTQYF.

This clone was detected once. The chain combines TRBV5-4 with TRBJ1-2, with D perhaps matching TRBD1 (5 bases). The V end was cut by 0 bases, the J end by 4 bases, with 7 bases between. The germline V gene encodes CDR1 SGHNT and CDR2 YYREEE (reference sequence). The CDR3 is made up of 13 amino acids. CDR3 amino acids: CASSLAGIYGYTF. CDR3 DNA: TGTGCCAGCAGCTTGGCAGGGATCTATGGCTACACCTTC.